Shown below are 5 T cell receptor beta chains from a single sample sequenced in a study of T cell responses to AZD1222 COVID-19 vaccine. Measured with immunoSEQ multiplex PCR; TCRdb has only the in-frame clones, and not every one. In the table there are roughly 91,000 clones, about 88% of which are singletons. The material was peripheral blood, obtained on day 0 of AZD1222 vaccination. These receptors were collected from an adult in good health.

This clone was recorded once. The chain carries TRBV15 and TRBJ1-2, with 9 positions matching TRBD1. CDR1 and CDR2 from the germline V gene are LNHNV and YYDKDF (reference sequence). The CDR3 spans 15 residues. Trimming removed 1 base from V and 7 bases from J; junction bases left unmatched: 7. CDR3 nucleotides: TGTGCCACCAGCAGAGTGGGACAGGGTATAGGTGGCTACACCTTC. Translation: CATSRVGQGIGGYTF.

The DNA of the CDR3 is TGTGCCAGCGGTCAGGGCCCCGGTCTTTACGAGCAGTACTTC. Translation gives CASGQGPGLYEQYF. This chain joins TRBV6-5 and TRBJ2-7; TRBD1 might be the D (5 bases). Trimming removed 8 bases at V and 4 bases at J, with 18 bases between. CDR3 length equals 14 residues. Looked up from germline, CDR1 is MNHEY and CDR2 is SVGAGI.

The chain employs TRBV18 and TRBJ2-3, with D uncertain. V shed 2 bases and J shed 4 bases, with 1 base lying between them. CDR3 length: 11 amino acids. In germline, CDR1 is KGHSH, CDR2 LQKENI. The CDR3 is CASSPSDTQYF. The CDR3 DNA reads TGTGCCAGCTCACCATCAGATACGCAGTATTTT.

The chain uses TRBV2 and TRBJ2-1; D might be TRBD2 (8 bases). Per germline, CDR1 SNHLY and CDR2 FYNNEI. The CDR3 loop spans 14 amino acids. V gave up 6 bases and J gave up 7 bases, with 16 bases separating them. The CDR3 DNA sequence: TGTGCCAGCAGCGGGAGGGGGCATTTGAATGAGCAGTTCTTC. It yields the protein CASSGRGHLNEQFF.

V and J are TRBV3-1 (or the pseudogene TRBV3-2) and TRBJ2-7; 11 bases line up with TRBD2. Germline CDR1 reads LGHDT; CDR2 reads YNNKEL (reference sequence). There are 17 residues in the CDR3. Trimming cost V 0 bases and J 2 bases; bases outside gene matches: 6. CDR3 DNA: TGTGCCAGCAGCCAAGATGGACTAGCGGGTTATACCTACGAGCAGTACTTC. It codes for CASSQDGLAGYTYEQYF.